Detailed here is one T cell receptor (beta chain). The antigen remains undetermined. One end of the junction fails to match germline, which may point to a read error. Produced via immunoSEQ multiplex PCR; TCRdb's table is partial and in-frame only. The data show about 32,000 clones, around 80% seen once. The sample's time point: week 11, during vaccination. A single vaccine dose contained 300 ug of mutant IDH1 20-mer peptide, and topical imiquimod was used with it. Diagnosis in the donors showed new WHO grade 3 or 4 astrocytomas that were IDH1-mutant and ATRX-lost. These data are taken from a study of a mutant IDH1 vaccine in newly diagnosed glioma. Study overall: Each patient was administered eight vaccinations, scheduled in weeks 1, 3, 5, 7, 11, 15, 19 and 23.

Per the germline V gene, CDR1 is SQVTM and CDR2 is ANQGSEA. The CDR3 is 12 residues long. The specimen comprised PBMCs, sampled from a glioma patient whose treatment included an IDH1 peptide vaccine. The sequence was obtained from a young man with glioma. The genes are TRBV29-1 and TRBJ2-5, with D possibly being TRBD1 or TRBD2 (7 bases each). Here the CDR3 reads CSGPRGGRCRNF. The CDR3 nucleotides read TGCAGCGGCCCCAGGGGGGGGCGTTGTCGAAACTTC.